This T cell receptor beta chain was identified in a study of blood T cells in healthy people across ages. The V gene's germline CDR1 is SGHVS and CDR2 FQNEAQ. This CDR3 has 17 residues. Using a J-beta primer mix together with a sample-barcoded 5' primer, a second PCR was run for roughly 7 to 11 cycles. A single record per CDR3 protein comes from TCRdb applying MiXCR to the 5' RACE reads. The sample has 800,000 or so distinct CDR3 sequences, more than 35% seen once. The sequence derives from a man aged 80 or over in good health. The V and J genes are TRBV7-8 and TRBJ2-1; possibly TRBD1 for D (5 bases). The J call may be mistaken, given a closer DNA end match to TRBJ2-7. The sequencing sample was made of blood. The DNA of the CDR3 is TGTGCCAGCAGCTTAGGATGGGGCCCAAGCTCCTACAATGAGCAGTACTTC. Translating it yields CASSLGWGPSSYNEQYF.